The 8 T cell receptor beta chains listed next were all sequenced from one sample in a study of T cells after yellow fever vaccination. MiXCR, run by TCRdb on the 5' RACE reads, gives a single entry per CDR3 protein. The sample holds a few hundred thousand distinct CDR3 sequences, 3.5% to 4.5% seen once. The material was PBMCs, obtained 5 days after the yellow fever booster vaccination. The receptors derive from a man younger than 30 who received the YFV17D yellow fever vaccine.

The rearrangement joins TRBV21-1 to TRBJ2-1; the table calls TRBD1, which could not be checked here. TRBV21-1 is termed a pseudogene. This CDR3 is 17 amino acids long. The CDR3 loop is CATPPSGGHSSYNEQFF. The CDR3 nucleotides are TGTGCCACTCCCCCCAGCGGGGGCCACAGCTCCTACAATGAGCAGTTCTTC.

This sequence joins TRBV20-1 and TRBJ1-1; a possible D gene is TRBD1 (6 bases). V shed 3 bases and J shed 1 base, with 12 bases lying between them. The CDR3 is 14 amino acids. CDR1 is DFQATT, CDR2 SNEGSKA, per germline (reference sequence). For the CDR3, the DNA is TGCAGTGCTAGGTTAGGACAGCCGAACACTGAAGCTTTCTTT. Its translation: CSARLGQPNTEAFF.

This clonotype was seen repeatedly, ten times or more. This chain links TRBV7-9 with TRBJ1-6, with D possibly being TRBD1 (5 bases). Deletions cut 5 bases from V and 9 bases from J, with 17 bases between. CDR1 and CDR2 (germline): SEHNR, FQNEAQ (reference sequence). This CDR3 has 15 amino acids. The CDR3 spells CASSLEGEGPSPLHF. The CDR3 nucleotides are TGTGCCAGCAGCCTTGAAGGGGAGGGGCCTTCACCCCTCCACTTT.

This clonotype was seen ten or more times. The rearrangement joins TRBV19 to TRBJ2-2; 11 bases align to TRBD1. Germline V lookup: CDR1 LNHDA, CDR2 SQIVND (reference sequence). The CDR3 has 14 amino acids. The junction had 10 bases not matched to a gene; V was cut back by 11 bases and J by 8 bases. DNA for the CDR3: TGTGCCTGTCGGGACAGGGGGAATACTGGGGAGCTGTTTTTT. Its translation is CACRDRGNTGELFF.

The chain links TRBV5-4 to TRBJ2-3; possible D gene TRBD1, 5 bases. Germline V CDR1 and CDR2: SGHNT, YYREEE (reference sequence). CDR3 length equals 15 residues. Trimming shortened V by 3 bases and J by 2 bases, and 13 bases separated the two germline ends. The CDR3 coding sequence is TGTGCCAGCAGCTGGACCGTGACAGACACAGATACGCAGTATTTT. Translated: CASSWTVTDTDTQYF.

This clonotype showed up just a few times. The chain carries TRBV7-9 and TRBJ2-2; D remains ambiguous. CDR1 and CDR2 (germline): SEHNR, FQNEAQ (reference sequence). Trimming pared 3 bases from V and 6 bases from J, leaving 11 bases between. CDR3 length: 14 amino acids. CDR3 sequence reads: CASSLPGFPGELFF. CDR3 coding DNA: TGTGCCAGCAGCTTGCCAGGCTTTCCCGGGGAGCTGTTTTTT.

This clonotype was found many times. J is TRBJ2-5 and V is TRBV7-6; D is ambiguous. V shed 1 base and J shed 5 bases, with 11 bases lying between them. This CDR3 spans 14 amino acids. Germline CDR1 is SGHVS and CDR2 is FNYEAQ. The DNA of the CDR3 is TGTGCCAGCAGCTTAGGTAGCTGGGCGGAGACCCAGTACTTC. This translates into CASSLGSWAETQYF.

At least ten counts were recorded for this clonotype. The chain joins TRBV5-1 to TRBJ2-3; 10 nucleotides line up with TRBD1. This CDR3 region has 16 residues. Germline V gene sequence: CDR1 SGHRS, CDR2 YFSETQ. After removal of 2 bases from V and 6 bases from J, the junction contained 9 bases not matched to a gene. The chain's CDR3 is CASSFDPGTGADTQYF. The CDR3 region has the DNA TGCGCCAGCAGCTTCGATCCCGGGACAGGGGCGGATACGCAGTATTTT.